This record covers a single T cell receptor beta chain. Its specificity is unknown. Other DNA variants within this sample encode the same CDR3. The sample belongs to a study of shared clonotypes between healthy human individuals. Study-wide context: CD8 memory received one plate per donor, CD8 naive two, CD4 memory three and CD4 naive three.

Findings of the study overall: Richness estimates generally favored naive over memory subsets.

At the deep level, the assay was run. Generated by immunoSEQ multiplex PCR, the TCRdb table keeps only in-frame clones and is missing some. The sample contains around 2.3 million clones, 90% to 97% of which appear only once. This CDR3 spans 14 amino acids. V lost 2 bases and J lost 4, with 11 bases in between. The V gene's germline CDR1 is ENHRY and CDR2 SYGVKD. This receptor was taken from a man aged 18 to 35 in good health. The chain employs TRBV10-3 and TRBJ1-2; D is uncertain. Sequenced input: naive CD4+ T cells sorted from blood. Described subset: CD45RA+ positively selected. The CDR3 is CAISESGNGYGYTF. The CDR3, as DNA: TGTGCCATCAGTGAGAGCGGGAACGGCTATGGCTACACCTTC.